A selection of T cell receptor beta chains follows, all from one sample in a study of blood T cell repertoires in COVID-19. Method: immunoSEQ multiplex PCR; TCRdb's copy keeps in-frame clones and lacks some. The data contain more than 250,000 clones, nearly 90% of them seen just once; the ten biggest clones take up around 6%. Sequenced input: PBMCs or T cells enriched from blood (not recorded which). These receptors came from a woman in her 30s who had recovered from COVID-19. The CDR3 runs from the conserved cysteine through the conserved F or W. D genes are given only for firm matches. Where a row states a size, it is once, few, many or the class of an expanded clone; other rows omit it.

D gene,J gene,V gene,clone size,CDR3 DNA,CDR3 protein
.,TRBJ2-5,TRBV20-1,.,TGCAGTGGCTCACGGGAGACCCAGTACTTC,CSGSRETQYF
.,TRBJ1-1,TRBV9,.,TGTGCCAGCAGCGTAGTGGGGCCGGTTTCGTTCAACGAAGCTTTCTTT,CASSVVGPVSFNEAFF
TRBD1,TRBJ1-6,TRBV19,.,TGTGCCAGTAGTATGCTGGGACAGGGGGATTCACCCCTCCACTTT,CASSMLGQGDSPLHF
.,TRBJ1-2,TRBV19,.,TGTGCCAGTAGTGAAAGGGCCACGGCGGGGGGCTACACCTTC,CASSERATAGGYTF
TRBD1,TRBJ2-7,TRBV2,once,TGTGCCAGCAGTCGGACAGGGGCTATCTCCTACGAGCAGTACTTC,CASSRTGAISYEQYF
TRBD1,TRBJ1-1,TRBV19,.,TGTGCCAGTAGCACCGGGACAGGGTTCGGAACTGAAGCTTTCTTT,CASSTGTGFGTEAFF
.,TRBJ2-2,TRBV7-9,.,TGTGCCAGCAGCTTAGACAGGGTCGGGCCCGGGGAGCTGTTTTTT,CASSLDRVGPGELFF
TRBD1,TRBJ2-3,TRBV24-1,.,TGTGCCACCAGTGATGGGGGCAGGGGGCTCACAGATACGCAGTATTTT,CATSDGGRGLTDTQYF
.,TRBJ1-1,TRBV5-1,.,TGCGCCAGCAGCCCGGTCCGGGCGGGGGCTTCTATGAACACTGAAGCTTTCTTT,CASSPVRAGASMNTEAFF
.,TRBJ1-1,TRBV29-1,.,TGCAGCGGGAGGCACATGAACACTGAAGCTTTCTTT,CSGRHMNTEAFF
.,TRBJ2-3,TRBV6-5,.,TGTGCCAGCAGTTACGCAGGGTGGACAGATACGCAGTATTTT,CASSYAGWTDTQYF
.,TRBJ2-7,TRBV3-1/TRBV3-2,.,TGTGCCAGCAGCCAAGATCCGGGATACGAGCAGTACTTC,CASSQDPGYEQYF
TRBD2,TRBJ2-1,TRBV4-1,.,TGCGCCAGCAGCCAAGGCTGGGCTAGCGGAAACAATGAGCAGTTCTTC,CASSQGWASGNNEQFF
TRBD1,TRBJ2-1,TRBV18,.,TGTGCCAGCTCACCTCCCGGACAGGGGAAGTACAATGAGCAGTTCTTC,CASSPPGQGKYNEQFF
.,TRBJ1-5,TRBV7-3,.,TGTGCCAGCAGCTTTTTGGGTCCCCAGGGCTGCAATCAGCCCCAGCATTTT,CASSFLGPQGCNQPQHF
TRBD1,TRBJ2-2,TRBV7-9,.,TGTGCCAGCAGCCCCACTATACAGGGGTCATACACCGGGGAGCTGTTTTTT,CASSPTIQGSYTGELFF